This is a list of T cell receptor beta chains from one sample in a study of cytomegalovirus exposure and HLA in healthy donors. TCRdb's table, derived via immunoSEQ multiplex PCR, lists solely in-frame clones and lacks some. The sample has around 120,000 clones; approximately 90% are singletons. The source material was PBMCs. These receptors were collected from a man between 18 and 29 years old in good health and CMV-seropositive. Each CDR3 is given with its conserved first and last residue. A D gene is named only where the DNA matches it firmly. The size field is filled for only some rows; it gives once, few, many or a size class.

>-|TRBV6-1|TRBJ2-7|TRBD2
CASSATSGGPPQYEQYF
TGTGCCAGCAGTGCGACTAGCGGGGGGCCACCGCAATACGAGCAGTACTTC
>once|TRBV6-6|TRBJ1-6|-
CASTPRGYNSPLHF
TGTGCCAGCACACCCAGGGGATATAATTCACCCCTCCACTTT
>-|TRBV5-4|TRBJ2-7|TRBD1
CASSSRQGYEQYF
TGTGCCAGCAGCTCAAGACAGGGCTACGAGCAGTACTTC
>-|TRBV12-5|TRBJ2-1|TRBD2
CASGSGLAEYNEQFF
TGTGCTAGTGGTTCAGGACTAGCGGAATACAATGAGCAGTTCTTC
>-|TRBV6-1|TRBJ2-7|TRBD2
CASMPAGARQYF
TGTGCCAGCATGCCAGCGGGGGCAAGGCAGTACTTC
>-|TRBV28|TRBJ1-1|-
CASSLSGTAEAFF
TGTGCCAGCAGTTTATCCGGCACAGCTGAAGCTTTCTTT
>-|TRBV6-6|TRBJ2-5|TRBD2
CASTPRGLLEETQYF
TGTGCCAGCACCCCCCGGGGACTATTAGAAGAGACCCAGTACTTC
>once|TRBV7-7|TRBJ2-1|TRBD1
CASSHGTGVNNEQFF
TGTGCCAGCAGCCACGGGACAGGGGTTAACAATGAGCAGTTCTTC
>-|TRBV19|TRBJ1-3|-
CATSDSTGNTIYF
TGTGCCACCTCAGATTCAACTGGAAACACCATATATTTT
>-|TRBV5-4|TRBJ1-1|-
CASSYWTVNTEAFF
TGTGCCAGCAGCTATTGGACAGTGAACACTGAAGCTTTCTTT
>-|TRBV29-1|TRBJ1-1|-
CSVEEAGKTEAFF
TGCAGCGTTGAAGAAGCAGGGAAAACTGAAGCTTTCTTT
>few|TRBV10-3|TRBJ1-2|TRBD1
CAISESPGQGSRDGYTF
TGTGCCATCAGTGAGTCGCCGGGACAGGGCTCCCGGGATGGCTACACCTTC
>-|TRBV11-2|TRBJ2-1|-
CASSLDRNRGNEQFF
TGTGCCAGCAGCTTAGACCGAAATAGAGGTAATGAGCAGTTCTTC
>-|TRBV14|TRBJ2-7|TRBD1
CASSHPGGYEQYF
TGTGCCAGCAGCCATCCAGGGGGCTACGAGCAGTACTTC
>once|TRBV4-2|TRBJ2-1|-
CASSQVEGSGIDEQFF
TGTGCCAGCAGCCAAGTGGAGGGTAGCGGAATCGATGAGCAGTTCTTC
>-|TRBV5-4|TRBJ1-5|-
CASSPSPDQPQHF
TGTGCCAGCAGCCCAAGTCCGGATCAGCCCCAGCATTTT
>once|TRBV4-1|TRBJ1-1|-
CASSQDGGGTEAFF
TGCGCCAGCAGCCAAGATGGCGGGGGCACTGAAGCTTTCTTT
>-|TRBV5-4|TRBJ2-7|-
CASSLLKSSYEQYF
TGTGCCAGCAGCTTGCTTAAGAGCTCCTACGAGCAGTACTTC
>few|TRBV5-1|TRBJ1-2|TRBD1
CASAPGQGGGYTF
TGCGCCAGTGCCCCGGGACAGGGGGGAGGCTACACCTTC
>-|TRBV5-1|TRBJ1-6|-
CASRADISNSPLHF
TGCGCCAGCAGGGCGGACATCTCCAATTCACCCCTCCACTTT
>-|TRBV7-9|TRBJ1-4|-
CASREGEGYSGEKLFF
TGTGCCAGCCGCGAGGGGGAAGGGTATTCAGGTGAAAAACTGTTTTTT
>-|TRBV29-1|TRBJ1-2|-
CSVDGQGLNYGYTF
TGCAGCGTTGATGGGCAGGGCCTTAACTATGGCTACACCTTC
>-|TRBV18|TRBJ1-2|TRBD1
CASSPQRGPNYGYTF
TGTGCCAGCTCACCACAAAGGGGGCCTAACTATGGCTACACCTTC
>-|TRBV5-4|TRBJ1-1|TRBD1
CASSPSADRGRNTEAFF
TGTGCCAGCAGCCCCTCGGCGGACAGGGGCAGGAACACTGAAGCTTTCTTT
>-|TRBV4-1|TRBJ2-3|-
CASSQVWQGATDTQYF
TGCGCCAGCAGCCAAGTCTGGCAGGGCGCAACAGATACGCAGTATTTT
>-|TRBV6-6|TRBJ1-2|TRBD1
CASRPGTGTIGYTF
TGTGCCAGCAGACCCGGGACAGGCACTATCGGCTACACCTTC
>-|TRBV7-9|TRBJ2-3|-
CASSFTDRLSTDTQYF
TGTGCCAGCAGCTTCACCGACAGGCTTAGCACAGATACGCAGTATTTT
>-|TRBV19|TRBJ2-2|TRBD2
CASSMMGGAGELFF
TGTGCCAGTAGTATGATGGGAGGGGCCGGGGAGCTGTTTTTT
>-|TRBV6-5|TRBJ2-1|TRBD1
CASSSRDRASYNEQFF
TGTGCCAGCAGTTCCCGGGACAGGGCGAGCTACAATGAGCAGTTCTTC
>-|TRBV5-1|TRBJ2-3|TRBD1
CASSFGTGHADTQYF
TGCGCCAGCAGCTTCGGGACAGGGCATGCCGATACGCAGTATTTT
>-|TRBV19|TRBJ1-3|-
CASSIGALRASGNTIYF
TGTGCCAGTAGTATAGGGGCCCTACGAGCCTCTGGAAACACCATATATTTT
>-|TRBV28|TRBJ1-3|TRBD1
CASSATGYSGNTIYF
TGTGCCAGCAGTGCGACAGGGTACTCTGGAAACACCATATATTTT
>-|TRBV9|TRBJ1-3|-
CASSVDRLGNTIYF
TGTGCCAGCAGCGTAGACAGGCTTGGAAACACCATATATTTT
>once|TRBV13|TRBJ2-2|TRBD2
CASSSGDIGTRVFGELFF
TGTGCCAGCAGCTCTGGAGATATCGGGACTAGGGTGTTCGGGGAGCTGTTTTTT
>-|TRBV11-1|TRBJ2-3|TRBD2
CASSVGTSGGTDTQYF
TGTGCCAGCAGCGTAGGGACTAGCGGGGGGACAGATACGCAGTATTTT
>-|TRBV27|TRBJ1-1|-
CASIGAASMNTEAFF
TGTGCCAGCATTGGGGCAGCGTCTATGAACACTGAAGCTTTCTTT
>-|TRBV9|TRBJ2-5|TRBD1
CASSVGDRPPQYF
TGTGCCAGCAGCGTAGGGGACAGGCCCCCCCAGTACTTC
>-|TRBV28|TRBJ1-5|TRBD1
CASSLGTVYQPQHF
TGTGCCAGCAGTTTAGGGACAGTTTATCAGCCCCAGCATTTT
>-|TRBV4-1|TRBJ2-1|TRBD1
CASSYRQGRYNEQFF
TGCGCCAGCAGCTACCGACAGGGCCGCTACAATGAGCAGTTCTTC
>-|TRBV28|TRBJ1-5|-
CASWGGSQPQHF
TGTGCCAGCTGGGGGGGGAGTCAGCCCCAGCATTTT
>once|TRBV28|TRBJ1-1|-
CASSQLKGRLNTEAFF
TGTGCCAGCAGTCAATTAAAGGGGCGACTCAACACTGAAGCTTTCTTT
>once|TRBV5-4|TRBJ2-3|TRBD2
CASSLGPLAGSTDTQYF
TGTGCCAGCAGCTTGGGTCCCCTAGCGGGAAGCACAGATACGCAGTATTTT
>-|TRBV9|TRBJ2-3|TRBD2
CASTLAGGTDTQYF
TGTGCCAGCACTCTAGCGGGGGGCACAGATACGCAGTATTTT
>-|TRBV27|TRBJ1-5|-
CASSLFGGEQPQHF
TGTGCCAGCAGTTTATTCGGGGGGGAGCAGCCCCAGCATTTT
>-|TRBV10-2|TRBJ2-7|-
CASSRLTAEQYF
TGCGCCAGCAGTAGACTGACGGCCGAGCAGTACTTC
>-|TRBV7-7|TRBJ2-7|TRBD1
CASSPGTGLYYEQYF
TGTGCCAGCAGCCCCGGGACAGGGTTGTACTACGAGCAGTACTTC
>-|TRBV11-2|TRBJ2-1|-
CASSLGGFSYNEQFF
TGTGCCAGCAGCTTAGGAGGGTTCTCCTACAATGAGCAGTTCTTC
>-|TRBV6-6|TRBJ2-4|TRBD1
CASSSATGNIQYF
TGTGCCAGCAGTTCTGCGACAGGGAACATTCAGTACTTC
>-|TRBV6-5|TRBJ2-7|-
CASSPTGFSYEQYF
TGTGCCAGCAGCCCAACGGGTTTCTCCTACGAGCAGTACTTC
>-|TRBV5-1|TRBJ1-1|-
CASSLAGGGGGNTEAFF
TGCGCCAGCAGCTTGGCGGGGGGAGGTGGAGGGAACACTGAAGCTTTCTTT
>-|TRBV11-1|TRBJ2-5|TRBD2
CASSGLAGQETQYF
TGTGCCAGCAGCGGTTTAGCGGGGCAGGAGACCCAGTACTTC
>-|TRBV5-6|TRBJ2-2|-
CASSYLETGELFF
TGTGCCAGCAGTTACCTAGAAACCGGGGAGCTGTTTTTT
>-|TRBV2|TRBJ2-7|-
CASSRQNEQYF
TGTGCCAGCAGCCGCCAGAACGAGCAGTACTTC
>-|TRBV7-7|TRBJ2-5|-
CASSLGRGGETQYF
TGTGCCAGCAGCTTAGGGAGAGGAGGGGAGACCCAGTACTTC
>once|TRBV15|TRBJ2-3|-
CATSKQGIGDTQYF
TGTGCCACCAGCAAGCAGGGGATTGGAGATACGCAGTATTTT